These T cell receptor beta chains were read from a single sample in a study of shared clonotypes between healthy human individuals. The table came from immunoSEQ multiplex PCR; TCRdb's copy has only in-frame clones and leaves some out. Of hundreds of thousands of clones in the sample, almost 95% were seen once. Material: naive CD8+ T cells sorted from blood. All receptors come from a young man in good health. CDR3s include the opening cysteine and the closing phenylalanine or tryptophan. A D gene is named only where the DNA matches it firmly. Not all rows give a size; the values are once, few, many and, for expanded clones, a class.

CASRRGSSNQPQHF | TGTGCCAGCAGAAGGGGGAGTAGCAATCAGCCCCAGCATTTT | TRBJ1-5 | NA | 14 | TRBV27 | NA
CASSLVYQRKETQYF | TGTGCCAGCAGCTTGGTGTACCAGAGAAAAGAGACCCAGTACTTC | TRBJ2-5 | once | 15 | TRBV5-5 | NA
CASSPGPRTLSMNTEAFF | TGCGCCAGCAGCCCGGGACCGAGGACTTTATCCATGAACACTGAAGCTTTCTTT | TRBJ1-1 | NA | 18 | TRBV5-1 | NA
CASSFRQGFSYEQYF | TGTGCCAGCAGCTTTCGTCAGGGGTTTTCTTACGAGCAGTACTTC | TRBJ2-7 | NA | 15 | TRBV11-2 | NA
CASSNLAKTGNEQFF | TGTGCCAGCAGTAACCTAGCGAAAACCGGCAATGAGCAGTTCTTC | TRBJ2-1 | NA | 15 | TRBV6-5 | NA
CASSLRQGFGAEAFF | TGTGCCAGCAGCTTACGACAGGGTTTTGGTGCTGAAGCTTTCTTT | TRBJ1-1 | NA | 15 | TRBV7-6 | TRBD1
CSVDYGHHSGNTIYF | TGCAGCGTTGATTATGGACATCACTCTGGAAACACCATATATTTT | TRBJ1-3 | NA | 15 | TRBV29-1 | NA
CASSELRTGAIGELFF | TGTGCCAGCAGTGAACTGAGGACAGGGGCGATCGGGGAGCTGTTTTTT | TRBJ2-2 | few | 16 | TRBV2 | TRBD1
CASSLLPTGQGAYHEQFF | TGTGCCAGCAGTTTACTCCCTACAGGACAGGGGGCTTACCATGAGCAGTTCTTC | TRBJ2-1 | NA | 18 | TRBV27 | TRBD1
CASSFGQIQETQYF | TGTGCCAGCAGCTTCGGACAGATACAAGAGACCCAGTACTTC | TRBJ2-5 | NA | 14 | TRBV11-2 | NA
CASSQGLAGEYEQYF | TGCGCCAGCAGCCAAGGTCTTGCGGGGGAATACGAGCAGTACTTC | TRBJ2-7 | NA | 15 | TRBV4-3 | TRBD2
CASSTTGTVSSYEQYF | TGTGCCAGCAGCACTACCGGGACCGTCAGCTCCTACGAGCAGTACTTC | TRBJ2-7 | few | 16 | TRBV28 | NA
CASSLPLAGAPDEQYF | TGCGCCAGCAGCTTGCCCCTGGCAGGGGCACCCGACGAGCAGTACTTC | TRBJ2-7 | NA | 16 | TRBV5-1 | NA
CASSETRDYFNEQFF | TGCGCCAGCAGTGAGACCCGGGACTACTTTAATGAGCAGTTCTTC | TRBJ2-1 | NA | 15 | TRBV10-2 | TRBD2
CASSRGQTDTQYF | TGTGCCAGCAGTCGGGGGCAAACAGATACGCAGTATTTT | TRBJ2-3 | NA | 13 | TRBV27 | NA
CASSQWDSNYGYTF | TGTGCCAGCAGCCAATGGGACAGCAACTATGGCTACACCTTC | TRBJ1-2 | NA | 14 | TRBV5-4 | TRBD1
CATEKLTGEGSYEQYF | TGTGCCACTGAAAAGCTGACAGGTGAAGGCTCCTACGAGCAGTACTTC | TRBJ2-7 | NA | 16 | TRBV19 | NA
CASSHGQPLTIYEQYF | TGTGCCAGCAGCCACGGACAGCCATTAACTATCTACGAGCAGTACTTC | TRBJ2-7 | NA | 16 | TRBV7-8 | NA
CATVDLRWNTEAFF | TGTGCCACCGTTGATCTTCGGTGGAACACTGAAGCTTTCTTT | TRBJ1-1 | NA | 14 | TRBV9 | NA
CASFGGGPFNEQFF | TGTGCCAGTTTCGGGGGAGGGCCCTTCAATGAGCAGTTCTTC | TRBJ2-1 | NA | 14 | TRBV27 | TRBD2
CASMSGAYEQYF | TGTGCCAGTATGAGCGGTGCCTACGAGCAGTACTTC | TRBJ2-7 | NA | 12 | TRBV19 | NA
CSVGKNTEAFF | TGCAGCGTTGGCAAGAACACTGAAGCTTTCTTT | TRBJ1-1 | NA | 11 | TRBV29-1 | NA
CASSLIAGTGLKWGAEQFF | TGTGCCAGCAGCTTGATCGCCGGGACAGGGTTGAAGTGGGGGGCTGAGCAGTTCTTC | TRBJ2-1 | NA | 19 | TRBV7-9 | TRBD1
CATSRGRASSYEQYF | TGTGCCACCAGCAGAGGACGGGCGAGCTCCTACGAGCAGTACTTC | TRBJ2-7 | NA | 15 | TRBV15 | NA
CASSYSSQQGATEAFF | TGTGCCAGCAGTTACTCGAGCCAACAGGGGGCCACTGAAGCTTTCTTT | TRBJ1-1 | NA | 16 | TRBV6-6 | TRBD1
CASSLAGSGRLGGEQFF | TGCGCCAGCAGCTTGGCCGGTAGCGGGAGGCTTGGTGGTGAGCAGTTCTTC | TRBJ2-1 | NA | 17 | TRBV5-1 | TRBD2
CASSILPSGRAGNEQFF | TGTGCCAGTAGTATCCTCCCTAGCGGGAGGGCTGGCAATGAGCAGTTCTTC | TRBJ2-1 | NA | 17 | TRBV19 | TRBD2
CASRPISGNTIYF | TGTGCCAGCCGGCCAATCTCTGGAAACACCATATATTTT | TRBJ1-3 | NA | 13 | TRBV9 | NA
CSVETSGSSYEQYF | TGCAGCGTAGAGACTAGCGGGAGTTCCTACGAGCAGTACTTC | TRBJ2-7 | NA | 14 | TRBV29-1 | TRBD2
CASSLSWDEVAGVPDTQYF | TGTGCCAGCAGCCTGAGCTGGGATGAGGTAGCGGGAGTTCCAGATACGCAGTATTTT | TRBJ2-3 | NA | 19 | TRBV7-6 | TRBD2
CASSLTPHQRDTEAFF | TGTGCCAGCAGCCTAACCCCGCATCAGAGGGACACTGAAGCTTTCTTT | TRBJ1-1 | NA | 16 | TRBV7-3 | NA
CASSVSWSYYGYTF | TGTGCCAGCAGCGTGTCGTGGAGCTACTATGGCTACACCTTC | TRBJ1-2 | NA | 14 | TRBV5-8 | NA
CASSQRDSMDTQYF | TGCGCCAGCAGCCAGCGGGATTCGATGGATACGCAGTATTTT | TRBJ2-3 | NA | 14 | TRBV5-1 | TRBD2
CASSPTGQGEQYF | TGTGCCAGCAGCCCTACGGGCCAAGGCGAGCAGTACTTC | TRBJ2-7 | NA | 13 | TRBV7-9 | NA
CASTDTTDTQYF | TGTGCCAGCACCGACACCACAGATACGCAGTATTTT | TRBJ2-3 | NA | 12 | TRBV2 | NA
CASQPGGGNTEAFF | TGTGCTAGCCAACCGGGGGGCGGGAACACTGAAGCTTTCTTT | TRBJ1-1 | NA | 14 | TRBV12-5 | NA
CASSLAGKVYEQYF | TGTGCCAGCAGCCTGGCGGGAAAGGTCTACGAGCAGTACTTC | TRBJ2-7 | NA | 14 | TRBV27 | NA
CASSHWRSKASNQPQHF | TGCGCCAGCAGTCACTGGAGAAGTAAAGCGAGCAATCAGCCCCAGCATTTT | TRBJ1-5 | NA | 17 | TRBV23-1 | NA
CASSQTGISEQYF | TGTGCCAGCAGCCAAACCGGGATATCCGAGCAGTACTTC | TRBJ2-7 | NA | 13 | TRBV14 | NA
CASSPRASEISGELFF | TGTGCCAGCAGCCCTAGGGCGTCGGAGATTTCCGGGGAGCTGTTTTTT | TRBJ2-2 | NA | 16 | TRBV27 | NA